Below are 18 T cell receptor beta chains sequenced from a single sample in a study of cytomegalovirus exposure and HLA in healthy donors. The assay was immunoSEQ multiplex PCR, and TCRdb's table has in-frame clones only and misses some. The table has a few hundred thousand clones, 80% to 90% seen once. Sequencing was performed on PBMCs. Every receptor here comes from a woman between 18 and 29 years old in good health and CMV-seronegative.

J is TRBJ2-4 and V is TRBV29-1; D might be TRBD1 (5 bases). CDR1 SQVTM and CDR2 ANQGSEA come from the germline V gene. The CDR3 is 13 residues long. The V end lost 5 bases, the J end lost 5 bases, and 13 bases lay between the germline ends. DNA for the CDR3: TGCAGCGTTTCCGCCGAGACAGAAAACATTCAGTACTTC. It encodes CSVSAETENIQYF.

J is TRBJ2-7 and V is TRBV30; tentative D call: TRBD2 (6 bases). V was cut by 0 bases and J by 3 bases, with 15 bases left in between. Germline V gene lookup returns CDR1 GTSNPN and CDR2 SVGIG (reference sequence). This CDR3 region has 15 residues. In DNA, the CDR3 is TGTGCCTGGAGTGTATATCCGGGAGTCCTCTACGAGCAGTACTTC. Its protein product is CAWSVYPGVLYEQYF.

The chain employs TRBV27 and TRBJ2-1; 11 nucleotides match TRBD2. The CDR3 has 16 amino acids. Trimming took 4 bases from V and 0 from J; bases not matched to a gene: 2. The V gene's germline CDR1 is MNHEY and CDR2 SMNVEV (reference sequence). Here the CDR3 DNA reads TGTGCCAGCAGTTACGGGACTAGCGGCTCCTACAATGAGCAGTTCTTC. The encoded protein is CASSYGTSGSYNEQFF.

The chain couples TRBV2 to TRBJ2-5; weak D call: TRBD1 (6 bases). Deletions cut 7 bases from V and 5 bases from J, with 20 bases between. Looked up from germline, CDR1 is SNHLY and CDR2 is FYNNEI. CDR3 length: 15 residues. CDR3 DNA: TGTGCCAGCACTGTGGGAGAACAGGGTGGCGAGACCCAGTACTTC. This encodes CASTVGEQGGETQYF. Filled out from reference TRBV2 and TRBJ2-5, the complete variable domain reads EPEVTQTPSHQVTQMGQEVILRCVPISNHLYFYWYRQILGQKVEFLVSFYNNEISEKSEIFDDQFSVERPDGSNFTLKIRSTKLEDSAMYFCASTVGEQGGETQYFGPGTRLLVL.

This chain links TRBV6-1 with TRBJ1-5; tentative D call: TRBD1 (6 bases). CDR1 and CDR2 (germline): MNHNS, SASEGT. Trimming stripped 10 bases from V and 3 bases from J, with 16 bases between. This CDR3 region has 14 residues. The CDR3: CATSHRALNQPQHF. The CDR3 DNA reads as TGTGCCACGTCTCACAGGGCCCTCAATCAGCCCCAGCATTTT.

This clone was counted once. V gene TRBV6-5 combines with J gene TRBJ2-5; TRBD1 matches at 10 bases. This CDR3 has 16 residues. Germline CDR1 and CDR2: MNHEY and SVGAGI. Trimming removed 4 bases from V and 4 bases from J; junction bases left unmatched: 9. The CDR3 loop is CASSSPGQGRGETQYF. The CDR3 coding sequence is TGTGCCAGCAGTTCTCCGGGACAGGGGCGCGGAGAGACCCAGTACTTC.

A single count supports this clone. The chain recombines TRBV7-9 with TRBJ1-2; D ambiguous. The CDR3 is made up of 13 amino acids. Germline CDR1 and CDR2: SEHNR and FQNEAQ (reference sequence). Trimming removed 3 bases from V and 4 bases from J, with 9 bases in between. CDR3 DNA sequence: TGTGCCAGCAGCTTGGTACAGAGCTATGGCTACACCTTC. As protein: CASSLVQSYGYTF.

A single count supports this clone. The chain combines TRBV9 with TRBJ2-2, with 11 bases identical to TRBD2. This CDR3 has 16 amino acids. Per germline, CDR1 SGDLS and CDR2 YYNGEE. J was trimmed by 3 bases and V by 4 bases; bases with no gene match: 5. CDR3 DNA: TGTGCCAGCAGCCTTCAGGGACTAGCGGACACCGGGGAGCTGTTTTTT. Protein sequence: CASSLQGLADTGELFF.

J is TRBJ1-5 and V is TRBV2; D is perhaps TRBD1 (6 bases). The germline V gene encodes CDR1 SNHLY and CDR2 FYNNEI. The CDR3 contains 15 residues. V was clipped by 2 bases and J by 6 bases, with 14 bases between them. The CDR3 DNA reads TGTGCCAGCAGTGAACGGTCAGGGGCTGGTCAGCCCCAGCATTTT. It encodes CASSERSGAGQPQHF.

The chain couples TRBV28 to TRBJ2-1; 14 bases line up with TRBD2. The J segment lost 6 bases and the V segment lost 5 bases, leaving 3 bases of the junction unmatched. The V gene's germline CDR1 is MDHEN and CDR2 SYDVKM. There are 15 residues in the CDR3. The chain's CDR3 is CASSRLAGGPNEQFF. CDR3 DNA sequence: TGTGCCAGCAGTCGACTAGCGGGAGGGCCCAATGAGCAGTTCTTC.

The CDR3 coding sequence is TGCAGCGTGGACAGGGGGCTTTTAAGCTATGGCTACACCTTC. Amino acids: CSVDRGLLSYGYTF. The genes are TRBV29-1 and TRBJ1-2, with 11 bases identical to TRBD1. CDR1 SQVTM and CDR2 ANQGSEA come from the germline V gene. V dropped 6 bases and J dropped 4; count of bases not matched to a gene: 7. The CDR3 is 14 residues long. The variable domain in full, completed from reference TRBV29-1 and TRBJ1-2, reads SAVISQKPSRDICQRGTSLTIQCQVDSQVTMMFWYRQQPGQSLTLIATANQGSEATYESGFVIDKFPISRPNLTFSTLTVSNMSPEDSSIYLCSVDRGLLSYGYTFGSGTRLTVV.

V gene TRBV4-1 combines with J gene TRBJ1-2, with D perhaps TRBD1 (6 bases). This CDR3 contains 14 residues. Germline CDR1 is MGHRA and CDR2 is YSYEKL. V lost 1 base and J 6 bases, leaving 12 bases between the germline ends. The CDR3 region is CASSQAGGGNGYTF. In DNA, the CDR3 is TGCGCCAGCAGCCAAGCGGGAGGGGGGAATGGCTACACCTTC.

The J gene is TRBJ1-4, the V gene TRBV27, with a tentative D call TRBD1 (6 bases). V lost 4 bases, J lost 8 bases, and 14 bases lay in between. There are 14 residues in the CDR3. Germline V gene sequence: CDR1 MNHEY, CDR2 SMNVEV (reference sequence). The CDR3 DNA sequence: TGTGCCAGCAGTTCCGGACAGCTGAGCGAAAAACTGTTTTTT. Encoded protein: CASSSGQLSEKLFF.

V and J are TRBV28 and TRBJ1-1, with D unresolved. The CDR3 is 13 amino acids. The germline V and J ends were trimmed by 3 bases and 1 base, with 6 bases remaining between them. Per the germline V gene, CDR1 is MDHEN and CDR2 is SYDVKM. CDR3 loop: CASSFSRNTEAFF. CDR3 DNA sequence: TGTGCCAGCAGTTTTAGCAGGAACACTGAAGCTTTCTTT.

Only a few counts were recorded for this clone. The chain has TRBV27 and TRBJ1-1; the D is unclear. Germline CDR1 is MNHEY and CDR2 is SMNVEV (reference sequence). The CDR3 totals 14 residues. Trimming pared 8 bases from V and 4 bases from J, leaving 17 bases between. CDR3 DNA sequence: TGTGCCAGCTCCCCTTCTCTTAGTGGCACTGAAGCTTTCTTT. As protein: CASSPSLSGTEAFF.

The gene calls are TRBV6-6 and TRBJ2-7, with a tentative D call TRBD1 (6 bases). The V gene lost 7 bases and the J gene lost 9 bases, with 25 bases spanning the gap. This CDR3 contains 15 residues. Germline V gene lookup returns CDR1 MNHNY and CDR2 SVGAGI (reference sequence). The CDR3 DNA sequence: TGTGCCAGCACCCCCTTGGAGGCAGTGAGGGGGTGGCAGTACTTC. Translation gives CASTPLEAVRGWQYF.

This chain uses TRBV7-9 with TRBJ2-7; 11 nucleotides line up with TRBD1. V lost 4 bases and J lost 5; bases outside the gene matches: 7. The CDR3 extends over 15 amino acids. The germline gives CDR1 SEHNR, CDR2 FQNEAQ (reference sequence). The CDR3 nucleotides are TGTGCCAGCAGCTCCGGACAGGGGGCGGCGGACGAGCAGTACTTC. This sequence encodes CASSSGQGAADEQYF.

This sequence joins TRBV28 and TRBJ2-3, with 8 bases lining up with TRBD2. The V segment lost 5 bases and the J segment 0 bases; nucleotides outside the gene matches: 4. The CDR3 extends over 15 amino acids. The germline V gene has CDR1 MDHEN and CDR2 SYDVKM. CDR3 residues: CASSPTSGSTDTQYF. The CDR3 region has the DNA TGTGCCAGCAGTCCCACTAGCGGCAGCACAGATACGCAGTATTTT.